Each of the 18 T cell receptor beta chains below was sequenced from the same sample in a study of spatial heterogeneity in lung cancer (dated by TCRdb to the late 2010s). To prepare the library, 5' RACE was applied. Data came from a NextSeq 500. TCRdb reran the public reads through fastp at Q25 and MiXCR, keeping productive beta chains. Rows with one shared CDR3 protein collapse into an entry with the most common genes and DNA. This sample gives around 4,000 distinct CDR3 sequences in total; 30% to 40% of them show up just once. Around 34% of the sample belongs to the ten largest clones. The sample's time point, from its label and the paper: sample taken at primary tumor resection. For TCR sequencing, whole RNA was extracted from tumor and nontumor lung tissue, or from cryopreserved PBMC samples, and no cell sorting was done. The sample consisted of PBMCs, taken at surgery. The receptors stem from a male donor with early-stage non-small cell lung cancer.

As for this clonotype: Because this beta chain is a stray read in a library intended to capture alpha chains, its abundance should not be given much weight. V and J are TRBV11-2 and TRBJ2-1; no reliable D call. The CDR3 loop spans 11 amino acids. Deletions cut 1 base from V and 9 bases from J, with 4 bases between. Germline CDR1 is SGHAT and CDR2 is FQNNGV. CDR3 nucleotide sequence: TGTGCCAGCAGCTTAGGAGGTGAGCAGTTCTTC. This gives the protein CASSLGGEQFF.

This clonotype was seen just once. Within a library made for alpha chains, this beta chain is off target, and its count is uninformative. The chain joins TRBV20-1 to TRBJ2-7; no clear D. The CDR3 length is 13 residues. CDR1 and CDR2 from the germline V gene are DFQATT and SNEGSKA (reference sequence). Trimming removed 0 bases from V and 5 bases from J, with 11 bases in between. The chain's CDR3 is CSARERRRHEQYF. CDR3 nucleotides: TGCAGTGCTAGAGAGCGCAGGCGACACGAGCAGTACTTC.

For this clonotype: The size of this beta chain means little, since it is a stray read in a library made for alpha chains. The chain links TRBV24-1 to TRBJ2-5; 8 bases match TRBD2. The CDR3 has 15 amino acids. Germline trimming cut 0 bases from V and 3 bases from J; bases unmatched to any gene: 2. Germline assignment: CDR1 KGHDR and CDR2 SFDVKD. CDR3 nucleotide sequence: TGTGCCACCAGTGATTTGACTAGCGGAGAAGAGACCCAGTACTTC. It yields the protein CATSDLTSGEETQYF.

Notes on this clonotype: This beta chain was picked up by a library intended for alpha chains and is off target, so its count carries little meaning. The chain links TRBV6-6 to TRBJ2-3; perhaps TRBD1 as D (6 bases). The V gene's germline CDR1 is MNHNY and CDR2 SVGAGI (reference sequence). Trimming stripped 5 bases from V and 1 base from J, with 13 bases between. This CDR3 is built from 15 residues. CDR3 protein: CASSPAAGGTDTQYF. The CDR3 bases are TGTGCCAGCAGTCCCGCCGCAGGGGGCACAGATACGCAGTATTTT.

In this sample, this clonotype turned up once. This beta chain is a stray sequence in a library constructed for alpha chains; its clone size is not meaningful. The rearrangement links TRBV6-2 or TRBV6-3 to TRBJ2-1, with 14 bases aligning to TRBD2. CDR1 is MNHEY and CDR2 is SVGEGT in the germline V gene. There are 15 residues in the CDR3. Germline trimming cut 5 bases from V and 9 bases from J; bases unmatched to any gene: 6. The CDR3 loop is CASSPTSGRASEQFF. As DNA, the CDR3 is TGTGCCAGCAGTCCGACTAGCGGGAGGGCAAGTGAGCAGTTCTTC.

This clonotype was counted a few times. Because this beta chain is a stray read in a library intended to capture alpha chains, its abundance should not be given much weight. This chain links TRBV6-5 with TRBJ2-6; tentative D call: TRBD1 (6 bases). V was trimmed by 4 bases and J by 2 bases, leaving 9 bases between them. Germline CDR1 and CDR2: MNHEY and SVGAGI. The CDR3 contains 15 residues. The CDR3 region has the DNA TGTGCCAGCAGTTTCACAGGGACTGGGGCCAACGTCCTGACTTTC. This encodes CASSFTGTGANVLTF.

Regarding this clonotype: This beta chain came through as a stray read in a library set up for alpha chains, and its size says little. The chain joins TRBV14 to TRBJ1-4; no definite D call. The CDR3 has 12 amino acids. V lost 0 bases to trimming and J lost 11 bases, with 7 bases between them. CDR1 is SGHDN and CDR2 is FVKESK in the germline V gene. The CDR3 here is CASSQDRVKLFF. Here the CDR3 DNA reads TGTGCCAGCAGCCAAGATCGGGTCAAACTGTTTTTT.

This clonotype is medium-sized within its sample. This beta chain represents an off-target read in a library built for alpha chains; its size is of limited meaning. The chain joins TRBV29-1 to TRBJ2-7; TRBD2 might be the D (5 bases). V shed 3 bases and J shed 5 bases, with 14 bases lying between them. The V gene's germline CDR1 is SQVTM and CDR2 ANQGSEA. CDR3 length: 13 amino acids. DNA of the CDR3: TGCAGCGTTGACTCCGGCGGGTCCCACGAGCAGTACTTC. Residues: CSVDSGGSHEQYF.

Remarks on this clonotype: This beta chain represents an off-target read in a library built for alpha chains; its size is of limited meaning. V and J are TRBV7-2 and TRBJ2-1, with D unclear. The CDR3 totals 12 residues. V gave up 3 bases and J gave up 10 bases, with 10 bases separating them. Germline V gene data show CDR1 as SGHTA and CDR2 as FQGNSA. This CDR3 is CASSLGSYEQFF. As DNA, the CDR3 is TGTGCCAGCAGCTTGGGTAGCTACGAGCAGTTCTTC.

Of note for this clonotype: Because this beta chain is a stray read in a library intended to capture alpha chains, its abundance should not be given much weight. The J gene is TRBJ2-5, the V gene TRBV28, with D unclear. This CDR3 contains 12 residues. Trimming shortened V by 6 bases and J by 12 bases, and 17 bases separated the two germline ends. Germline V gene lookup returns CDR1 MDHEN and CDR2 SYDVKM. CDR3 residues: CASSRAGRGKYF. CDR3 DNA sequence: TGTGCCAGCAGCCGAGCCGGACGCGGAAAGTACTTC.

This clonotype is labeled large. This beta chain is a stray sequence in a library constructed for alpha chains; its clone size is not meaningful. The chain joins TRBV6-2 or TRBV6-3 to TRBJ2-4; D is ambiguous. V gave up 5 bases and J gave up 0 bases, with 14 bases separating them. Germline V gene sequence: CDR1 MNHEY, CDR2 SVGEGT. The CDR3 has 16 amino acids. The CDR3 DNA follows: TGTGCCAGCAGTGAATTCCGCTCGGGAGCCAAAAACATTCAGTACTTC. Translating gives CASSEFRSGAKNIQYF.

This clonotype qualifies as medium-sized. Found in a library prepared for alpha chains, this beta chain is an off-target read, and its abundance has little meaning. The genes are TRBV24-1 and TRBJ2-5; D perhaps matches TRBD2 (5 bases). Deletions cut 3 bases from V and 1 base from J, with 8 bases between. This CDR3 region has 14 residues. Germline lookup yields CDR1 KGHDR and CDR2 SFDVKD. The CDR3 DNA reads as TGTGCCACCAGTGATCCACGGGGCCAAGAGACCCAGTACTTC. Residues: CATSDPRGQETQYF.

A note on this clonotype: Little can be read into the size of this beta chain, an off-target read in a library designed for alpha chains. This rearrangement joins TRBV6-5 to TRBJ2-7; perhaps TRBD1 as D (5 bases). Trimming pared 0 bases from V and 6 bases from J, leaving 9 bases between. This CDR3 spans 13 amino acids. Germline V lookup: CDR1 MNHEY, CDR2 SVGAGI. The CDR3, as DNA: TGTGCCAGCAGTTACTCGAAGGGGTCCGAGCAGTACTTC. It encodes CASSYSKGSEQYF.

This clonotype came up a few times. As an off-target read in a library built for alpha chains, this beta chain has a frequency of little significance. The CDR3 DNA is TGCAGTGCTAGAGTAGACGGATCCTACGAGCAGTACTTC. This gives the protein CSARVDGSYEQYF. The V call is TRBV20-1, the J call TRBJ2-7; D gene ambiguous. V dropped 1 base and J dropped 1 base, with 8 bases sitting between them. The CDR3 loop spans 13 amino acids. The germline V gene encodes CDR1 DFQATT and CDR2 SNEGSKA (reference sequence).

About this clonotype: A library prepared for alpha chains yielded this beta chain as an off-target read; its size is of little meaning. The chain has TRBV28 and TRBJ2-3, with D tentatively TRBD2 (6 bases). The ends were cut back, 2 bases at V and 4 bases at J, with 13 bases in the middle. CDR3 length: 15 amino acids. Germline V gene data show CDR1 as MDHEN and CDR2 as SYDVKM. DNA of the CDR3: TGTGCCAGCAGTTTACTATCGACTAGATCAGATACGCAGTATTTT. This encodes CASSLLSTRSDTQYF.

Regarding this clonotype: As an off-target read in a library built for alpha chains, this beta chain has a frequency of little significance. The chain joins TRBV20-1 to TRBJ2-1; TRBD2 matches 7 bases. The ends lost 3 bases at V and 8 bases at J; junction bases unmatched: 13. From germline, CDR1 is DFQATT and CDR2 SNEGSKA (reference sequence). The CDR3 extends over 15 amino acids. CDR3 amino acids: CSARGLAGVGDEQFF. The CDR3 DNA reads TGCAGTGCTAGGGGGTTGGCGGGAGTCGGCGATGAGCAGTTCTTC.

Points on this clonotype: In a library made to pick up alpha chains, this beta chain is a stray read with a size that means little. The chain links TRBV2 to TRBJ2-1; D possibly corresponds to TRBD2 (7 bases). Germline loops: CDR1 SNHLY, CDR2 FYNNEI. The CDR3 runs 14 residues. Trimming removed 0 bases from V and 10 bases from J, with 13 bases in between. The CDR3 coding sequence is TGTGCCAGCAGTGAAGCGAGCAGGGGAGGGGAGCAGTTCTTC. Residues: CASSEASRGGEQFF. The full variable domain, rest sourced from reference TRBV2 and TRBJ2-1, is EPEVTQTPSHQVTQMGQEVILRCVPISNHLYFYWYRQILGQKVEFLVSFYNNEISEKSEIFDDQFSVERPDGSNFTLKIRSTKLEDSAMYFCASSEASRGGEQFFGPGTRLTVL.

This clonotype has only a few counts. This beta chain is an unintended read in a library built for alpha chains; its size means little. The chain joins TRBV10-3 to TRBJ2-7, with unresolved D. V was cut by 4 bases and J by 9 bases, with 13 bases left in between. The CDR3 contains 12 residues. The germline V gene encodes CDR1 ENHRY and CDR2 SYGVKD. CDR3 sequence: CAISVQGVGQYF. The CDR3 bases are TGTGCCATCAGTGTCCAAGGAGTCGGGCAGTACTTC.